This T cell receptor (beta chain) was found in a study of tumor and adjacent non-tumor tissue in lung cancer. On the study more broadly: About 4.17 million productive TCRbeta reads were obtained per sample on average.

Comment on this clonotype: Its specificity is not known. A much larger clone sits a single nucleotide away, making a read error possible.

The library came from three nested PCR rounds adapted from ARM-PCR protocols. TCRdb reprocessed the multiplex PCR reads with MiXCR, giving one entry per CDR3 protein. Here the sample spans about 200,000 distinct CDR3 sequences, 60% to 75% being singletons. Study observations and caveats: Normal lung showed higher cumulative top 100 clone frequency than tumor. TCR diversity was significantly greater in tumor than normal lung tissue.

No cell sorting was done before RNA was extracted from the tissue. Newly diagnosed lung cancer patients had thoracic surgery in China, August–late 2014, without prior chemotherapy. Germline CDR1 reads DFQATT; CDR2 reads SNEGSKA (reference sequence). The length of the CDR3 is 13 residues. This chain links TRBV20-1 with TRBJ2-1, with unresolved D. Sequencing was performed on lung tumor tissue. This TCR derives from a man in his sixties with non-small cell lung cancer. The CDR3 nucleotides are TGCAGTGCAACGACTTGGGGAAAGAATGATCAGTTCTTC. It encodes CSATTWGKNDQFF.